Below, 5 T cell receptor beta chains from the same sample are listed, as sequenced in a study of T cell changes during pregnancy in multiple sclerosis. Clones were read by immunoSEQ multiplex PCR, and TCRdb kept only the in-frame ones, dropping some. Of roughly 63,000 clones listed, less than 95% are singletons. The starting material was peripheral blood, obtained in the second trimester of pregnancy. These receptors all stem from a female donor in good health, enrolled as a control in a pregnancy study.

This clone was seen just once. V usage is TRBV7-6 and J usage is TRBJ2-7, with TRBD1 matching over 7 bases. The CDR3 extends over 15 amino acids. Germline V gene lookup returns CDR1 SGHVS and CDR2 FNYEAQ. The V gene end was trimmed by 4 bases and the J gene end by 2 bases; junction bases not matched to a gene: 8. CDR3 DNA: TGTGCCAGCAGCTCGTCTCGGACAGGAACCTACGAGCAGTACTTC. This translates into CASSSSRTGTYEQYF.

For the CDR3, the DNA is TGTGCCAGCAGCCGAGTACAGGGGGACACTGAAGCTTTCTTT. Its protein product is CASSRVQGDTEAFF. This chain joins TRBV14 and TRBJ1-1, with 8 bases aligning to TRBD1. The V and J ends lost 4 bases and 3 bases, in that order; junction bases with no gene match: 4. The CDR3 runs 14 residues. CDR1 SGHDN and CDR2 FVKESK come from the germline V gene.

V gene TRBV6-6 combines with J gene TRBJ1-3; D gene ambiguous. Trimming shortened V by 4 bases and J by 3 bases, and 4 bases separated the two germline ends. CDR1 and CDR2 (germline): MNHNY, SVGAGI (reference sequence). The CDR3 runs 12 residues. The DNA for the CDR3 is TGTGCCAGCAGTTTGAGTGGAAACACCATATATTTT. Its translation is CASSLSGNTIYF.

The chain uses TRBV7-2 and TRBJ1-6; D perhaps matches TRBD1 (5 bases). This CDR3 region has 14 residues. The V gene's germline CDR1 is SGHTA and CDR2 FQGNSA. Trimming removed 3 bases from V and 8 bases from J, with 11 bases in between. CDR3 DNA: TGTGCCAGCAGCTTCGGGCAGGGTCATTCACCCCTCCACTTT. Translated: CASSFGQGHSPLHF. Looking up the rest from reference TRBV7-2 and TRBJ1-6 gives the full variable domain: GAGVSQSPSNKVTEKGKDVELRCDPISGHTALYWYRQSLGQGLEFLIYFQGNSAPDKSGLPSDRFSAERTGGSVSTLTIQRTQQEDSAVYLCASSFGQGHSPLHFGNGTRLTVT.

The V call is TRBV4-2, the J call TRBJ2-1; D is possibly TRBD1 (7 bases). V lost 1 base and J lost 12, with 10 bases in between. The V gene's germline CDR1 is LGHNA and CDR2 YNFKEQ. This CDR3 has 12 residues. The CDR3 DNA sequence: TGTGCCAGCAGCCAAGCGCAGGGGGGGCAGTTCTTC. Residues: CASSQAQGGQFF.